Below, 7 T cell receptor beta chains from the same sample are listed, as sequenced in a study of shared clonotypes between healthy human individuals. Clones were sequenced by immunoSEQ multiplex PCR, and TCRdb holds only the in-frame ones, with some missing. The table records millions of clones, around nine tenths of them present only once. Sequenced: naive CD4+ T cells sorted from blood. The subset denotes: CD45RA+ positively selected. All receptors come from a man in his late teens or twenties in good health.

The V gene is TRBV27, the J gene TRBJ1-1; the match to TRBD1 covers 7 bases. The V gene end was trimmed by 2 bases and the J gene end by 3 bases; junction bases not matched to a gene: 6. Germline CDR1 MNHEY, CDR2 SMNVEV (reference sequence). The CDR3 is 15 residues long. The CDR3 here is CASSLRQGRDTEAFF. Written as DNA, the CDR3 is TGTGCCAGCAGTTTACGACAGGGCAGGGACACTGAAGCTTTCTTT.

V is TRBV2 and J is TRBJ2-1; 7 nucleotides line up with TRBD2. The germline V gene encodes CDR1 SNHLY and CDR2 FYNNEI. V shed 7 bases and J 5 bases; nucleotides not matched to a gene: 14. The CDR3 covers 16 residues. DNA of the CDR3: TGTGCCAGCACCACACTACGCGGGGGAATCAACAATGAGCAGTTCTTC. Protein: CASTTLRGGINNEQFF. Variable domain in full (rest from reference TRBV2 and TRBJ2-1): EPEVTQTPSHQVTQMGQEVILRCVPISNHLYFYWYRQILGQKVEFLVSFYNNEISEKSEIFDDQFSVERPDGSNFTLKIRSTKLEDSAMYFCASTTLRGGINNEQFFGPGTRLTVL.

J is TRBJ2-6 and V is TRBV11-2; D is possibly TRBD1 or TRBD2 (5 bases each). The CDR3 contains 19 residues. V lost 0 bases and J lost 0, with 15 bases in between. Germline CDR1 and CDR2: SGHAT and FQNNGV. The CDR3 coding sequence is TGTGCCAGCAGCTTAGATTGGGGACCCTCCGCCTCTGGGGCCAACGTCCTGACTTTC. Translated: CASSLDWGPSASGANVLTF.

The J gene is TRBJ1-2, the V gene TRBV7-9; 8 nucleotides agree with TRBD1. CDR1 is SEHNR and CDR2 is FQNEAQ in the germline V gene (reference sequence). The CDR3 runs to 12 residues. CDR3 in amino acids: CSTGGSNYGYTF. The CDR3 DNA follows: TGTTCCACAGGGGGTAGCAACTATGGCTACACCTTC.

This clone came up once. V gene TRBV28 combines with J gene TRBJ1-4; 8 positions agree with TRBD1. J was trimmed by 8 bases and V by 4 bases; bases with no gene match: 12. Germline loops: CDR1 MDHEN, CDR2 SYDVKM. CDR3 length: 16 amino acids. CDR3 in amino acids: CASSSEDRGPGEKLFF. CDR3 coding DNA: TGTGCCAGCAGTTCGGAAGACAGGGGACCGGGGGAAAAACTGTTTTTT.

The gene calls are TRBV19 and TRBJ2-1; D perhaps matches TRBD2 (6 bases). The germline V gene encodes CDR1 LNHDA and CDR2 SQIVND (reference sequence). This CDR3 is 15 amino acids long. V was pared by 9 bases and J by 5 bases, with 20 bases between. CDR3 amino acids: CASKRGTLGDNEQFF. In nucleotides, the CDR3 is TGTGCCAGCAAACGGGGGACCCTTGGGGACAATGAGCAGTTCTTC.

This clone was recorded only once. The CDR3 is CASSLGTVFTGELFF. The CDR3 bases are TGTGCCAGCAGCTTGGGGACAGTTTTTACCGGGGAGCTGTTTTTT. The chain is built from TRBV7-2 and TRBJ2-2, with 7 bases identical to TRBD1. This CDR3 is built from 15 residues. The junction had 6 bases not matched to a gene; V was cut back by 3 bases and J by 5 bases. The germline V gene encodes CDR1 SGHTA and CDR2 FQGNSA.